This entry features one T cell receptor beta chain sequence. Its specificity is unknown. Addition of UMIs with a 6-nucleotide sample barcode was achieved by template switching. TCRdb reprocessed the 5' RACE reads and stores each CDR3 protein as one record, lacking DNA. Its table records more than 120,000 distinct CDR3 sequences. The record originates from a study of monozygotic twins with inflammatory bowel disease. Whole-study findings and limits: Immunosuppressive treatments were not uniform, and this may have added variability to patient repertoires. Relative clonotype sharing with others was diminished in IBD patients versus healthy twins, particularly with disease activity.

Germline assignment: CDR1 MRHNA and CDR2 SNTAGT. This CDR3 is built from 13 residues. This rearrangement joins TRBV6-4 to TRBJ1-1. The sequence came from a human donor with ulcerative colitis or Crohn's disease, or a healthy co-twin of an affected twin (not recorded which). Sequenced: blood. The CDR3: CASRLKQETEAFF.